The present entry profiles one T cell receptor (beta chain) with its context. Authors' processing steps: Filtering differed because ImmunoSEQ produced junction-only sequences that carried no quality scores. Generated by immunoSEQ multiplex PCR, the TCRdb table keeps only in-frame clones and is missing some. V and J calls and clone size are as listed in that table; D and trimming were resolved from the DNA. The profile shows around 500,000 clones, 79% of them singletons. These data come from a study of shared clonotypes between healthy human individuals. Germline-derived CDR1 and CDR2 are SGHTA and FQGTGA. Trimming took 5 bases from V and 2 from J; bases not matched to a gene: 7. The CDR3 runs 15 residues.

The source material was PBMCs. The source of this sequence is a woman aged 40 to 55 in good health. Some clones in this sample may be carry-over from other donors' samples. The J gene is TRBJ2-3, the V gene TRBV7-3; 7 nucleotides match TRBD1. CDR3 DNA: TGTGCCAGCAGCCAGGGGGTTCCCCTCACAGATACGCAGTATTTT. Encoded protein: CASSQGVPLTDTQYF.